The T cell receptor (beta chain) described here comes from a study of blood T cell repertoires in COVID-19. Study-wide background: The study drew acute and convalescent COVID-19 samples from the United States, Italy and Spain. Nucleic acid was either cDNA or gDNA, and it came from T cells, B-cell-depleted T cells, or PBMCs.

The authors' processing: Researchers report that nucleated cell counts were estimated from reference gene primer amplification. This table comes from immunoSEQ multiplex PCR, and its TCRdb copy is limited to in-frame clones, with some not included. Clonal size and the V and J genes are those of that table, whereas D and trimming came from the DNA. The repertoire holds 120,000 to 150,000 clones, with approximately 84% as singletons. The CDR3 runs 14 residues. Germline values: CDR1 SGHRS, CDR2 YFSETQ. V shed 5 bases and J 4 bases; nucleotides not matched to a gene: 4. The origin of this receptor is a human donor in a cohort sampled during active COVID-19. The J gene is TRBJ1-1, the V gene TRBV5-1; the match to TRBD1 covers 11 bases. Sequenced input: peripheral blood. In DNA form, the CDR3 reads TGCGCCAGCAGTGGACAGGGGGCCGCCACTGAAGCTTTCTTT. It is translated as CASSGQGAATEAFF.